The TCR beta chain under discussion was sequenced for a study of CD8 T cells in ankylosing spondylitis. Overall study findings and caveats: Roughly 8 highly homologous variants made up a TCR beta motif that seemed to typify ankylosing spondylitis blood.

This clonotype was counted many times. The antigen is unknown. Each CDR3 protein is one row after TCRdb ran MiXCR on the 5' RACE reads. Of approximately 220,000 distinct CDR3 sequences detected, under 12% appear once; the ten largest clones hold less than 25%. Sequenced material: blood, either unsorted or a sorted T cell fraction (not recorded which). The clonotype comes from a male donor with ankylosing spondylitis or in good health (not recorded which).

The CDR3 reads CASSLAAEAFF. The CDR3 DNA reads TGTGCCAGCAGTTTAGCGGCTGAAGCTTTCTTT. The chain couples TRBV12-3 or TRBV12-4 to TRBJ1-1; D unresolved. This CDR3 contains 11 residues. Trimming stripped 0 bases from V and 6 bases from J, with 2 bases between.